The clone carrying this T cell receptor beta chain was counted between two and nine times. Antigen unknown. The authors ran a second PCR of 7 to 11 cycles using a sample-barcoded 5' primer and a J-beta primer mix. Via MiXCR, TCRdb re-called the 5' RACE reads, giving one row per CDR3 protein. The data hold about 730,000 distinct CDR3 sequences, with approximately 39% observed a single time. Germline loops: CDR1 DFQATT, CDR2 SNEGSKA (reference sequence). This CDR3 spans 13 amino acids. V gave up 6 bases and J gave up 2 bases, with 14 bases separating them. The data are from a study of blood T cells in healthy people across ages. Study-wide results and limits: Roughly linear age-related decline in beta diversity appeared, significant by age around 42. Because sorting was not performed, PBMCs prevented conclusive naive versus antigen-experienced comparison.

PBMCs were isolated at a quantity of at least 7 million per sample. This clonotype originated in a woman aged 60-75 years in good health. The chain carries TRBV20-1 and TRBJ2-7, with D perhaps given as TRBD1 or TRBD2 (5 bases each). The sample taken for sequencing was blood. The CDR3 nucleotides read TGCAGTGCACCCCTCCGGGGCACCTACGAGCAGTACTTC. Its protein product is CSAPLRGTYEQYF.